This paragraph reports one T cell receptor beta chain. This entry comes from a study of blood T cell repertoires in COVID-19. Germline-derived CDR1 and CDR2 are LGHDT and YNNKEL (reference sequence). Trimming took 4 bases from V and 9 from J, leaving 10 bases between them. CDR3 size: 12 residues. Profiling relied on immunoSEQ multiplex PCR, and the TCRdb table lists in-frame clones only, not all of them. The data hold 200,000 to 300,000 clones, with approximately 84% observed a single time. The source is a woman older than 75 with acute or convalescent COVID-19. This rearrangement joins TRBV3-1 (or the pseudogene TRBV3-2) to TRBJ2-1; the D is unclear. Source material: peripheral blood. CDR3 residues: CASSPLTGEQFF. The CDR3 nucleotides read TGTGCCAGCAGCCCACTAACCGGTGAGCAGTTCTTC.